This TCR beta chain was identified in a study of T cells in Graves' hyperthyroidism and ophthalmopathy. The CDR3 loop spans 17 amino acids. V shed 7 bases and J shed 0 bases, with 21 bases lying between them. Germline V CDR1 and CDR2: LNHDA, SQIVND (reference sequence). This clonotype was observed at least ten times. Its antigen is unidentified. General study results and limits: Expanded thyroid clonotypes (above 0.001) were mostly also found in blood.

RNA transcripts provided the source from which TCR beta CDR3 regions were amplified. The TCR CDR3 was amplified in a first-round RT-PCR using the HTBI primer set. One entry per CDR3 protein results from TCRdb running MiXCR on the multiplex PCR reads. The data contain about half a million distinct CDR3 sequences, approximately 24% of them singletons. The genes are TRBV19 and TRBJ1-1; tentatively, D is TRBD1 (5 bases). The source of this sequence is a woman aged 25 to 39 with Graves' ophthalmopathy. Sequencing input: blood. CDR3 nucleotide sequence: TGTGCCAGTACCCAAACCGACACGGGGCGGATGAACACTGAAGCTTTCTTT. Encoded protein: CASTQTDTGRMNTEAFF.